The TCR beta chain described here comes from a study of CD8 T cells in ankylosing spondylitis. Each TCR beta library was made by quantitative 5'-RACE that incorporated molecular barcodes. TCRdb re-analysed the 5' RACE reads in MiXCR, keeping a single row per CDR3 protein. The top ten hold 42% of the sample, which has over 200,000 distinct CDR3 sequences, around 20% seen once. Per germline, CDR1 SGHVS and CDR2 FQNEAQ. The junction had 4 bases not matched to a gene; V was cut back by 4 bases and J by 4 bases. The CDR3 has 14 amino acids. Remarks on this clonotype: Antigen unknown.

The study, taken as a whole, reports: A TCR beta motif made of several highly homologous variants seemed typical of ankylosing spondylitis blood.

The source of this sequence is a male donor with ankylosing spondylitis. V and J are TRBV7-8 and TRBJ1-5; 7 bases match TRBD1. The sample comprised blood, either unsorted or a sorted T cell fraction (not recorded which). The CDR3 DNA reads TGTGCCAGCAGCTCGGGACAGATGAATCAGCCCCAGCATTTT. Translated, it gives CASSSGQMNQPQHF.